This T cell receptor beta chain was sequenced in a study of blood T cells in healthy people across ages. Germline V CDR1 and CDR2: PRHDT, FYEKMQ (reference sequence). Germline trimming cut 5 bases from V and 1 base from J; bases unmatched to any gene: 4. The length of the CDR3 is 14 residues. It was with a sample-barcoded 5' primer and a J-beta primer mix that a second PCR of roughly 7 to 12 cycles was run. Each CDR3 protein is one row after TCRdb ran MiXCR on the 5' RACE reads. The repertoire holds about 800,000 distinct CDR3 sequences, with approximately 25% as singletons. This same sample was also taken into another study, of T cells of mothers and their children. Turning to that study: Once extracted, all RNA went into cDNA synthesis at around 1.6 ug per 15 ul.

The V call is TRBV13, the J call TRBJ1-1; TRBD1 aligns across 7 bases. The sample comprised blood. The source is a boy aged 10-17 years in good health. The CDR3 nucleotides read TGTGCCAGCAGCCACGGGACAGAGAACACTGAAGCTTTCTTT. The encoded protein is CASSHGTENTEAFF.